A single sample gave rise to the 13 T cell receptor beta chains below, sequenced in a study of regulatory T cells in long-lasting Graves disease. Time point described: newly diagnosed GD, antithyroid drugs for less than 3 months. PBMC-extracted RNA yielded the TCR library. Arm-PCR with iRepertoire HTBI primers amplified the CDR3 regions for these TCR beta libraries. TCRdb independently ran MiXCR on the multiplex PCR reads; one entry per CDR3 protein. This table holds a few hundred thousand distinct CDR3 sequences, 12% to 15% found once. These data were likewise used in another study, on T cells in Graves' hyperthyroidism and ophthalmopathy.

Source: peripheral blood mononuclear cells (PBMCs), taken at new diagnosis, from a patient treated with antithyroid drugs. Receptor source: a woman between 45 and 65 years old with Graves disease.

This clonotype was counted many times. The chain carries TRBV9 and TRBJ2-1; weak D call: TRBD1 (5 bases). In germline, CDR1 is SGDLS, CDR2 YYNGEE. This CDR3 comprises 13 residues. The V end was cut by 3 bases, the J end by 3 bases, with 7 bases between. The CDR3 DNA is TGTGCCAGCAGCGACCAGGGCTACAATGAGCAGTTCTTC. Its protein product is CASSDQGYNEQFF.

The table lists this clonotype with many counts. The chain carries TRBV28 and TRBJ2-5; no reliable D call. The V end was cut by 5 bases, the J end by 9 bases, with 10 bases between. This CDR3 is 11 amino acids long. CDR1 is MDHEN, CDR2 SYDVKM, per germline. CDR3 nucleotides: TGTGCCAGCAGTGCGACAAGGGCCCAGTACTTC. Amino acids: CASSATRAQYF.

The chain carries TRBV9 and TRBJ1-1, with TRBD1 matching over 7 bases. The CDR3 extends over 15 amino acids. Losses at the gene ends were 0 bases for V and 7 bases for J; bases not matched to a gene: 9. Germline V lookup: CDR1 SGDLS, CDR2 YYNGEE. The DNA of the CDR3 is TGTGCCAGCAGCGTAGATCCAGGGGGAAAGTTTGAAGCTTTCTTT. This codes for CASSVDPGGKFEAFF.

This clonotype was observed at least ten times. The rearrangement links TRBV28 to TRBJ1-2; 9 bases align to TRBD1. V lost 2 bases and J lost 4; bases outside the gene matches: 8. The CDR3 has 16 residues. Germline assignment: CDR1 MDHEN and CDR2 SYDVKM. The CDR3 loop is CASSLGGGQGLYGYTF. CDR3 nucleotide sequence: TGTGCCAGCAGTTTAGGGGGGGGACAGGGACTCTATGGCTACACCTTC.

This clonotype was recorded many times. V gene TRBV29-1 combines with J gene TRBJ1-2; no clear D gene. The CDR3 is made up of 13 amino acids. Germline CDR1 is SQVTM and CDR2 is ANQGSEA. Trimming pared 4 bases from V and 2 bases from J, leaving 11 bases between. In nucleotides, the CDR3 is TGCAGCGTTGGGCACGAGAGCAACTATGGCTACACCTTC. Protein sequence: CSVGHESNYGYTF. The variable domain in full, completed from reference TRBV29-1 and TRBJ1-2, reads SAVISQKPSRDICQRGTSLTIQCQVDSQVTMMFWYRQQPGQSLTLIATANQGSEATYESGFVIDKFPISRPNLTFSTLTVSNMSPEDSSIYLCSVGHESNYGYTFGSGTRLTVV.

This clonotype has at least ten counts. The chain uses TRBV10-3 and TRBJ2-7, with D tentatively TRBD1 (5 bases). V dropped 6 bases and J dropped 4 bases, with 13 bases sitting between them. Per germline, CDR1 ENHRY and CDR2 SYGVKD. The CDR3 sequence is 13 residues long. The CDR3 DNA is TGTGCCATCAGCTCCCGCCAGGGATACGAGCAGTACTTC. This translates into CAISSRQGYEQYF.

This clonotype was detected many times. V and J are TRBV6-2 or TRBV6-3 and TRBJ1-2; no reliable D call. CDR1 and CDR2 from the germline V gene are MNHEY and SVGEGT. The germline V and J ends were trimmed by 6 bases and 0 bases, with 11 bases remaining between them. This CDR3 is 14 amino acids long. CDR3 protein: CASRDDRANYGYTF. CDR3 DNA: TGTGCCAGCAGGGATGACCGAGCTAACTATGGCTACACCTTC.

This clonotype was found many times. The chain uses TRBV7-6 and TRBJ2-7, with D maybe TRBD1 (5 bases). This CDR3 contains 15 residues. CDR1 is SGHVS, CDR2 FNYEAQ, per germline. V lost 0 bases to trimming and J lost 1 base, with 10 bases between them. This chain's CDR3 is CASSLAPDKSYEQYF. The CDR3 nucleotides are TGTGCCAGCAGCTTAGCCCCGGACAAGTCCTACGAGCAGTACTTC.

This clonotype was observed many times. The chain recombines TRBV3-1 with TRBJ2-1; D gene unclear. This CDR3 region has 11 residues. Deletions cut 1 base from V and 9 bases from J, with 4 bases between. Germline V gives CDR1 LGHDT, CDR2 YNNKEL (reference sequence). In DNA form, the CDR3 reads TGTGCCAGCAGCCAAGGTGGTGAGCAGTTCTTC. Translating it yields CASSQGGEQFF.

This clonotype has at least ten counts. This rearrangement joins TRBV28 to TRBJ1-1, with unresolved D. The CDR3 runs to 13 residues. Trimming removed 0 bases from V and 6 bases from J, with 8 bases in between. Germline CDR1 is MDHEN and CDR2 is SYDVKM. In DNA form, the CDR3 reads TGTGCCAGCAGTTTATGGGCGGACCCTGAAGCTTTCTTT. Amino acid sequence: CASSLWADPEAFF.

In this sample, this clonotype turned up many times. V usage is TRBV2 and J usage is TRBJ2-1, with D unclear. The ends were cut back, 3 bases at V and 4 bases at J, with 13 bases in the middle. This CDR3 is built from 15 residues. In germline, CDR1 is SNHLY, CDR2 FYNNEI. This CDR3 is CASSDRSHPYNEQFF. CDR3 coding DNA: TGTGCCAGCAGTGACAGAAGCCATCCTTACAATGAGCAGTTCTTC.

Here the CDR3 DNA reads TGTGCCAGCAGCCATTATAGGGACAGGACCTCTAACTATGGCTACACCTTC. Translating it yields CASSHYRDRTSNYGYTF. This chain links TRBV11-2 with TRBJ1-2; TRBD1 agrees at 8 bases. Germline loops: CDR1 SGHAT, CDR2 FQNNGV. The CDR3 totals 17 residues. The ends lost 5 bases at V and 0 bases at J; junction bases unmatched: 11.

This clonotype occurred many times. The chain joins TRBV7-8 to TRBJ2-7, with D possibly being TRBD2 (6 bases). Germline CDR1 reads SGHVS; CDR2 reads FQNEAQ. The length of the CDR3 is 17 residues. The ends were cut back, 4 bases at V and 3 bases at J, with 22 bases in the middle. The CDR3 sequence is CASSSPSGGRIVYEQYF. CDR3 DNA: TGTGCCAGCAGCTCACCTTCTGGGGGGAGAATTGTCTACGAGCAGTACTTC.